A single TCR beta chain is shown here with its context. This clonotype was found many times. Its antigen remains unidentified. No qualities accompany the bases; no much larger clone lies one base away. Set within a cohort of healthcare workers in London, UK, this nested case-control study involved weekly PCR testing of nasopharyngeal swabs along with blood sampling. Between 23 and 31 March 2020, the week of the UK lockdown, healthcare workers were enrolled and then followed up weekly for as long as 16 weeks. These data originate in a study of early T cells in non-severe SARS-CoV-2 infection (dated by TCRdb to the early 2020s). With respect to the entire study: Bulk RNA from unsorted whole blood was used for TCR sequencing, so alpha and beta chains could not be paired.

Broad study findings and their caveats: VDJdb matching was skewed toward anti-spike CD8 responses, so virus-specific expansions were likely underestimated and private and CD4 specificities were missed.

The receptor library was made with 5' RACE. Reads for this sample came from a NextSeq 500. In the TCR library protocol, unique molecular identifiers were attached to individual cDNA molecules to correct for PCR bias and sequencing error. Sequencing covered both TCR alpha and beta chains, and within each sample the abundances of alpha and beta sequences were tightly co-correlated. The original methods were these. Decombinator V4 was used to annotate TCR sequences for V gene, J gene and CDR3. Expanded TCRs were defined as changing significantly between any two time points under a Poisson model with p below 0.0001. TCR abundances were normalised to the total number of TCRs sequenced in each sample and reported as counts per million. TRAV1-2 paired with TRAJ12, TRAJ20 or TRAJ33 defined MAIT TCRs, while TRAV10 paired with TRAJ18 defined iNKT TCRs. VDJdb, accessed on 1 November 2021, was searched for TCRs annotated for CMV, EBV and SARS-CoV-2, and TCRs annotated for more than one antigen were excluded. TCRdb cleaned the public reads at Q25 with fastp, built clones with MiXCR and kept in-frame beta chains. Rows matching on CDR3 protein sequence are summarized as one entry with the most common DNA and genes. None of the V and J calls come from the authors' own analysis; TCRdb made them. The sample includes over 50,000 distinct CDR3 sequences, with about 8.2% observed a single time. The ten largest clones represent about 9% of the sample.

Looking up the germline V gene yields CDR1 SGHNT and CDR2 YENEEA. Measured from the cysteine to the phenylalanine, the CDR3 is 14 residues long. CDR3 DNA is the only sequence kept; it has 42 bases, read in frame from the first base. V loses 4 bases at its end and J loses 10 bases; junction bases beyond the gene matches: 4. Sequences were obtained from whole blood. The chain couples TRBV11-3 to TRBJ2-1; 13 junctional bases match TRBD2. The TCR was taken from an adult who was a healthcare worker with PCR-confirmed SARS-CoV-2 infection or an uninfected control (not recorded which). The CDR3 region: CASSSGLAGREQFF. The DNA sequence follows: TGTGCCAGCAGCTCGGGACTAGCGGGAAGGGAGCAGTTCTTC.